The present entry profiles one T cell receptor (beta chain) with its context. A much bigger clone sits one base away, suggesting this may be a read error. TCRdb reprocessed the 5' RACE reads via MiXCR and lists one record per CDR3 protein. The table has 500,000 to 650,000 distinct CDR3 sequences, just over 7% seen once. This entry comes from a study of identical twins. CDR1 LGHDT and CDR2 YNNKEL come from the germline V gene (reference sequence). V was pared by 1 base and J by 6 bases, with 2 bases of the junction left unmatched. The CDR3 length is 15 residues. A further study also used this sample, focusing on yellow fever vaccine responses in identical twins.

The source is a woman younger than 35 in good health. What was sequenced was PBMCs. V is TRBV3-1 and J is TRBJ2-2; 10 nucleotides align to TRBD2. CDR3 amino acids: CASSQGLAGPGELFF. The CDR3 DNA reads TGTGCCAGCAGCCAAGGACTAGCGGGTCCCGGGGAGCTGTTTTTT.